This TCR beta chain appears in the sequencing data of a study of cytomegalovirus exposure and HLA in healthy donors. There are 14 residues in the CDR3. Trimming stripped 0 bases from V and 3 bases from J, with 9 bases between. Germline CDR1 and CDR2: GTSNPN and SVGIG (reference sequence). PCR amplification relied on 60 Vbeta primers (plus 13 Jbeta primers). Repertoires were generated with immunoSEQ multiplex PCR, while TCRdb's copy carries only in-frame clones and drops some. The sample consists of about 160,000 clones, approximately 80% of them appearing once. The sample consisted of PBMCs. This TCR was sampled from a male donor in good health and CMV-seronegative. V and J are TRBV30 and TRBJ1-5, with a weak D call TRBD1 (5 bases). The CDR3 reads CAWSVAGSNQPQHF. The CDR3 nucleotides read TGTGCCTGGAGTGTAGCAGGGTCCAATCAGCCCCAGCATTTT. Looking up the rest from reference TRBV30 and TRBJ1-5 gives the full variable domain: SQTIHQWPATLVQPVGSPLSLECTVEGTSNPNLYWYRQAAGRGLQLLFYSVGIGQISSEVPQNLSASRPQDRQFILSSKKLLLSDSGFYLCAWSVAGSNQPQHFGDGTRLSIL.